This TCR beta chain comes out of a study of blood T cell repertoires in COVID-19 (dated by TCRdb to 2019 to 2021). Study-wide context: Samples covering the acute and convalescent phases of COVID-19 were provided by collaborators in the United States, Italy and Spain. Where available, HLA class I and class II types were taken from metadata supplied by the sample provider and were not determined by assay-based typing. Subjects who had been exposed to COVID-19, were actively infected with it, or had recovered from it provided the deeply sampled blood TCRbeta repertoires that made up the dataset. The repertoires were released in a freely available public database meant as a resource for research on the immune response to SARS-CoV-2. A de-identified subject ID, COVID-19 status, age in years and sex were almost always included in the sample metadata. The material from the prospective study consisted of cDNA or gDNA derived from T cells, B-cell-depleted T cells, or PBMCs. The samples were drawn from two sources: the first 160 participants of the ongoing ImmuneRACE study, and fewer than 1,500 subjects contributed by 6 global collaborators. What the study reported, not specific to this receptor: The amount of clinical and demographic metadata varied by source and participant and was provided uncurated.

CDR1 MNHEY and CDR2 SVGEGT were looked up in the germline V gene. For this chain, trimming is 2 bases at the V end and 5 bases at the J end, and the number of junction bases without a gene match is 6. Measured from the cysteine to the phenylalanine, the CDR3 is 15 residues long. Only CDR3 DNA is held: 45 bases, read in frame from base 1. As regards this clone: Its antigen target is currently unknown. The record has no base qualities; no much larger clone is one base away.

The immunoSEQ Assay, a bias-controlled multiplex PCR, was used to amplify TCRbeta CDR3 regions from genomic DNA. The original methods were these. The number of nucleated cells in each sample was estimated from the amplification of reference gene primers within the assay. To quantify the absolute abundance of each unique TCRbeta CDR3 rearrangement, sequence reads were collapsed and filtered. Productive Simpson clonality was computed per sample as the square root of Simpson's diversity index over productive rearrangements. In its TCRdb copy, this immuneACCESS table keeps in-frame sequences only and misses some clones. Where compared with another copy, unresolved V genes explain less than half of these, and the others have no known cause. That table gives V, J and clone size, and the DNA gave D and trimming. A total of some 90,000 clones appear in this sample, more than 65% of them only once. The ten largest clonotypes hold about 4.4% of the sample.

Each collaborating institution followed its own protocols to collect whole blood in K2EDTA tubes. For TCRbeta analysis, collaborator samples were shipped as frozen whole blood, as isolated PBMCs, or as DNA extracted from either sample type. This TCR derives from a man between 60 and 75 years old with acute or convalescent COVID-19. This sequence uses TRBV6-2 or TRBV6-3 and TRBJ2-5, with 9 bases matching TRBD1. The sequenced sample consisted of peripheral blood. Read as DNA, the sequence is TGTGCCAGCAGTTACCCGGGACAGGGAATCGAGACCCAGTACTTC. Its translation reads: CASSYPGQGIETQYF.